One and the same sample provided the 3 T cell receptor beta chains below, sequenced in a study of blood T cell repertoires in COVID-19. Sequencing was performed with immunoSEQ multiplex PCR; in TCRdb, only in-frame clones are kept and a portion is missing. Of roughly 230,000 clones in the sample, roughly 84% are singletons; the top ten hold 6% to 9.5%. The source material was peripheral blood. Receptor source: a woman in her forties or fifties with acute or convalescent COVID-19.

The gene calls are TRBV24-1 and TRBJ2-5, with D unresolved. V gave up 9 bases and J gave up 2 bases, with 12 bases separating them. Per germline, CDR1 KGHDR and CDR2 SFDVKD. This CDR3 has 13 amino acids. CDR3 protein: CATGSSPQETQYF. The CDR3 DNA follows: TGTGCCACCGGCTCCTCCCCTCAAGAGACCCAGTACTTC.

This chain links TRBV25-1 with TRBJ1-2; the match to TRBD1 covers 8 bases. Germline values: CDR1 MGHDK, CDR2 SYGVNS. The CDR3 contains 14 residues. With V trimmed by 4 bases and J by 8 bases, 9 bases remained unmatched. CDR3 in amino acids: CASSGTRQGWGYTF. The CDR3 coding sequence is TGTGCCAGCAGTGGAACCCGACAGGGGTGGGGCTACACCTTC.

The chain has TRBV10-3 and TRBJ1-1; D perhaps matches TRBD1 (6 bases). The germline V gene has CDR1 ENHRY and CDR2 SYGVKD. CDR3 length: 15 residues. Trimming shortened V by 4 bases and J by 1 base, and 13 bases separated the two germline ends. CDR3 amino acids: CAISARDTGNTEAFF. The CDR3 region has the DNA TGTGCCATCAGTGCCCGGGACACCGGGAACACTGAAGCTTTCTTT.